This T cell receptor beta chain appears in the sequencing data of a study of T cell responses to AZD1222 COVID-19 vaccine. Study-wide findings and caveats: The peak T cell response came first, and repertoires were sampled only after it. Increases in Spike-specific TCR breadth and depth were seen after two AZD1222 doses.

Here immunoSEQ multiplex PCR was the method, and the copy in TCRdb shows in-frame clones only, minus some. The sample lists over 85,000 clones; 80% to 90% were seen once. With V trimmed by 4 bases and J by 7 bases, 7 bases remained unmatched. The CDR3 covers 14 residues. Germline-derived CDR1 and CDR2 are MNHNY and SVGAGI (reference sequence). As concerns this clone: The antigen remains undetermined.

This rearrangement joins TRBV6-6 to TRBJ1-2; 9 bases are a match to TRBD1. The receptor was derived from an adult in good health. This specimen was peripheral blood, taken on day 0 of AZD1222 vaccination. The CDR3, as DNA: TGTGCCAGCAGTTCAACAGGGGGCAACAGTGGCTACACCTTC. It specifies CASSSTGGNSGYTF.